This T cell receptor beta chain appears in the sequencing data of a study of CD8+ T cells in alopecia areata. This CDR3 spans 14 amino acids. V was clipped by 2 bases and J by 6 bases, with 13 bases between them. Per germline, CDR1 SGHTA and CDR2 FQGTGA. Stated treatment: oral pan-JAK inhibitor, 5-10 mg twice daily. RNA extraction and reverse transcription yielded cDNA as sequencing template. TCRdb's table, derived via immunoSEQ multiplex PCR, lists solely in-frame clones and lacks some. The sample carries about 270,000 clones, 60% recorded once. The source of this sequence is a human donor with alopecia areata. Sequenced here: CD4+ T cells sorted from blood, sampled between weeks 51 and 52, from a patient treated with tofacitinib. The chain couples TRBV7-3 to TRBJ1-2, with a weak D call TRBD1 (6 bases). CDR3 amino acids: CASSLASGANGYTF. Written as DNA, the CDR3 is TGTGCCAGCAGCTTAGCATCGGGGGCAAATGGCTACACCTTC.